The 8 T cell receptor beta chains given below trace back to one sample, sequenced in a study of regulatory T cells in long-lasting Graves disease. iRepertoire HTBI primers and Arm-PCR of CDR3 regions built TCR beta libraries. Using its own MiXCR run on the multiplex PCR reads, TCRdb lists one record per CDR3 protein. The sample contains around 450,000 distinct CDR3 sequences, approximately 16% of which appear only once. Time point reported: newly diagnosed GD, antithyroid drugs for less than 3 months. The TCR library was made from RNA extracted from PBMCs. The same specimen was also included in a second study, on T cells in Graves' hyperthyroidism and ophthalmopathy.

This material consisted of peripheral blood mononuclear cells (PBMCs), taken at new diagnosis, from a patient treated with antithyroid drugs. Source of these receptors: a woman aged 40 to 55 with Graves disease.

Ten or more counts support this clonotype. The CDR3 sequence is CAAGGREACYEQFF. In nucleotides, the CDR3 is TGTGCCGCCGGAGGGCGGGAGGCCTGCTATGAGCAGTTCTTC. The chain uses TRBV6-2 or TRBV6-3 and TRBJ2-1; TRBD2 aligns across 8 bases. The germline CDR1 and CDR2 sequences are MNHEY and SVGEGT. CDR3 length: 14 residues. V gave up 11 bases and J gave up 8 bases; unmatched junction bases: 14.

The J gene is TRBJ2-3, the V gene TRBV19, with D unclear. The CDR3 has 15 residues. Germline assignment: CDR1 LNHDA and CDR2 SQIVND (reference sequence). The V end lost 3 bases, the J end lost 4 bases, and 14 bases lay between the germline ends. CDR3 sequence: CASSMPWTESDTQYF. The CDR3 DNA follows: TGTGCCAGTAGTATGCCCTGGACGGAGTCAGATACGCAGTATTTT. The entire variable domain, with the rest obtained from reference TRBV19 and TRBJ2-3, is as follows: DGGITQSPKYLFRKEGQNVTLSCEQNLNHDAMYWYRQDPGQGLRLIYYSQIVNDFQKGDIAEGYSVSREKKESFPLTVTSAQKNPTAFYLCASSMPWTESDTQYFGPGTRLTVL.

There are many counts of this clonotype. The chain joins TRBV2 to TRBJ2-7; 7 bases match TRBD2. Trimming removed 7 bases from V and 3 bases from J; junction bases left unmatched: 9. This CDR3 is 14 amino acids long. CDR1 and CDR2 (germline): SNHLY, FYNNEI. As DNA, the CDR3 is TGTGCCAGCACCCCATGGGACTACGGCTACGAGCAGTACTTC. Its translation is CASTPWDYGYEQYF.

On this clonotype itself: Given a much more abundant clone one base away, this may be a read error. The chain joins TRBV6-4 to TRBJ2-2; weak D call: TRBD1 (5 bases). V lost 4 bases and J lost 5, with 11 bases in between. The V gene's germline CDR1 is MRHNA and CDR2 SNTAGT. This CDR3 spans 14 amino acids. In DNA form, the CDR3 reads TGTGCCAGCAGTGTCTCCCCAGGGACCGGGGAGCTGTTTTTT. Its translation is CASSVSPGTGELFF.

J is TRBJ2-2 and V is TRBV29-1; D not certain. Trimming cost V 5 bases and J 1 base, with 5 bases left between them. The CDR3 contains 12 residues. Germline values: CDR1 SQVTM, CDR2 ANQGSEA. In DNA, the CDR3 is TGCAGCGTTTTGCGGAACACCGGGGAGCTGTTTTTT. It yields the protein CSVLRNTGELFF.

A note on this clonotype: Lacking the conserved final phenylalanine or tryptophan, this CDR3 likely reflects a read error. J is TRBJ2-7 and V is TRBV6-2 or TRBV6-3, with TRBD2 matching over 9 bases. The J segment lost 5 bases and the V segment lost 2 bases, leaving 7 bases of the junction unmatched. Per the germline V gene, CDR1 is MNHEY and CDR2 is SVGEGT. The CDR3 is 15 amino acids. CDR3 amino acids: CASSYLGGRANEQYS. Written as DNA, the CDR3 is TGTGCCAGCAGTTACCTTGGCGGGAGGGCCAACGAGCAGTACTCC.

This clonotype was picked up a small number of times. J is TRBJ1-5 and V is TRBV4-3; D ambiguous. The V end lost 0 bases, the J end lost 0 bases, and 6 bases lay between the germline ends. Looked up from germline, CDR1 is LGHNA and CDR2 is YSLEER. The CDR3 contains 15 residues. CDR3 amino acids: CASSQDLISNQPQHF. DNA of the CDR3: TGCGCCAGCAGCCAAGATTTGATTAGCAATCAGCCCCAGCATTTT.

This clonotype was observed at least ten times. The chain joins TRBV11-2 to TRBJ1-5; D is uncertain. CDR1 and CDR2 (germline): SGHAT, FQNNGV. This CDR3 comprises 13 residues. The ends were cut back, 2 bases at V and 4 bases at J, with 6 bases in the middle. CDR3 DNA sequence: TGTGCCAGCAGCTTATCCGAGAATCAGCCCCAGCATTTT. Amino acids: CASSLSENQPQHF.